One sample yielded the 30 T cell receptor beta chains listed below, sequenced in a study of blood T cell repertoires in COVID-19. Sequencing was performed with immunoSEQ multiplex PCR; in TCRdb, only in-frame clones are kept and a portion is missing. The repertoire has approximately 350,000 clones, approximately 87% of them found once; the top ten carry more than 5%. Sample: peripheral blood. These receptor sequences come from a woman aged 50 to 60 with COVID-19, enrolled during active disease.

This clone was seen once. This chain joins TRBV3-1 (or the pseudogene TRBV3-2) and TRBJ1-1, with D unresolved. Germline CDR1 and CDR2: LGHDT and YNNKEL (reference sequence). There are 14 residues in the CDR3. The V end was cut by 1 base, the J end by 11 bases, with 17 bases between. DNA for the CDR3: TGTGCCAGCAGCCAAGGAGTGGACTTCCCCGGGGCTTTCTTT. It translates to CASSQGVDFPGAFF.

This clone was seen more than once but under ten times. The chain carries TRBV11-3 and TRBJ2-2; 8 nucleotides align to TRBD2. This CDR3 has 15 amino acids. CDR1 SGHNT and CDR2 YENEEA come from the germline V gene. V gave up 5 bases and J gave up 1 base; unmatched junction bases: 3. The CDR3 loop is CASSPGTRNTGELFF. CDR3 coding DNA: TGTGCCAGCAGCCCCGGGACTAGGAACACCGGGGAGCTGTTTTTT. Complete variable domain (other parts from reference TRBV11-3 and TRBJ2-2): EAGVVQSPRYKIIEKKQPVAFWCNPISGHNTLYWYLQNLGQGPELLIRYENEEAVDDSQLPKDRFSAERLKGVDSTLKIQPAELGDSAVYLCASSPGTRNTGELFFGEGSRLTVL.

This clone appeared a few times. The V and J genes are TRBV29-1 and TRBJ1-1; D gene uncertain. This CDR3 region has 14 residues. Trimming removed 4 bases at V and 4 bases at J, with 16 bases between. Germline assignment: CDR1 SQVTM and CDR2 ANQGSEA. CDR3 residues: CSVGVSLMSTEAFF. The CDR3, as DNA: TGCAGCGTTGGCGTTTCACTTATGTCCACTGAAGCTTTCTTT.

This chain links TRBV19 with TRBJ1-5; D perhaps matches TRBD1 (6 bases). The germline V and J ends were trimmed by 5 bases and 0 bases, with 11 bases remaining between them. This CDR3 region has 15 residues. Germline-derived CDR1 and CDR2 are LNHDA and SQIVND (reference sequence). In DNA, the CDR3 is TGTGCCAGTAGTCTGGACAGAACTAGCAATCAGCCCCAGCATTTT. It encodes CASSLDRTSNQPQHF.

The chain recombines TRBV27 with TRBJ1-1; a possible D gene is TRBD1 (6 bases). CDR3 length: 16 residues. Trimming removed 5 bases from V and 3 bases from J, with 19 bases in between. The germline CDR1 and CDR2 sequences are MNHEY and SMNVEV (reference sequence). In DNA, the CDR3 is TGTGCCAGCAGTCCGTCCCCCCTCCAGGGGTACACTGAAGCTTTCTTT. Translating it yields CASSPSPLQGYTEAFF.

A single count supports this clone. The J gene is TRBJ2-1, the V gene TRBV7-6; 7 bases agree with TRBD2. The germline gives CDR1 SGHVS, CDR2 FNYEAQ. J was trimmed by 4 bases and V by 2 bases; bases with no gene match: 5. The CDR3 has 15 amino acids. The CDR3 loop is CASSLTGGGYNEQFF. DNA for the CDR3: TGTGCCAGCAGCTTAACGGGCGGGGGTTACAATGAGCAGTTCTTC.

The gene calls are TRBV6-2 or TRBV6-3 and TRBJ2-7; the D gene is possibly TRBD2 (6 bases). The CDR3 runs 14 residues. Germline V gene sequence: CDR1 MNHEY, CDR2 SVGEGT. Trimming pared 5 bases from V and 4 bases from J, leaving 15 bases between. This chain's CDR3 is CASSHEEGTYEQYF. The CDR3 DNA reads TGTGCCAGCAGTCACGAGGAGGGAACTTACGAGCAGTACTTC.

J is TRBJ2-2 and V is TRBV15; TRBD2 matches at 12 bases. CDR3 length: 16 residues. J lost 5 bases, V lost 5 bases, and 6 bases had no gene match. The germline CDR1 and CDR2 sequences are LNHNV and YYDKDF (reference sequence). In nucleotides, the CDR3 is TGTGCCACCAGCCTCCGACTAGCGGGAGTGACCGGGGAGCTGTTTTTT. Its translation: CATSLRLAGVTGELFF.

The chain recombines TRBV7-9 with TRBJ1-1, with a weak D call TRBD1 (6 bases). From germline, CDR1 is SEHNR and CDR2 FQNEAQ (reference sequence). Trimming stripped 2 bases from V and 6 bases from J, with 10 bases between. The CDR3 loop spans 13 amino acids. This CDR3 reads CASSLTGPAEAFF. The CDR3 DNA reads TGTGCCAGCAGCTTAACAGGGCCGGCTGAAGCTTTCTTT. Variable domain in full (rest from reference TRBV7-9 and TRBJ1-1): DTGVSQNPRHKITKRGQNVTFRCDPISEHNRLYWYRQTLGQGPEFLTYFQNEAQLEKSRLLSDRFSAERPKGSFSTLEIQRTEQGDSAMYLCASSLTGPAEAFFGQGTRLTVV.

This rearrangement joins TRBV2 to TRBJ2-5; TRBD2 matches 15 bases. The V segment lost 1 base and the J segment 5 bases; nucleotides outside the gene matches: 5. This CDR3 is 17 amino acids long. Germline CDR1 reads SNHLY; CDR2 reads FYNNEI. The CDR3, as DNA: TGTGCCAGCAGTGAAGGGACTAGCGGGAGGGCCTGGGAGACCCAGTACTTC. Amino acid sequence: CASSEGTSGRAWETQYF.

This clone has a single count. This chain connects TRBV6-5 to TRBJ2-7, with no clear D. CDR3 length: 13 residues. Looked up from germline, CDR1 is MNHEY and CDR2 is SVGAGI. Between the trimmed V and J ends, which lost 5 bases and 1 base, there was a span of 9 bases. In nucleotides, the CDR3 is TGTGCCAGCAGTCCGACTCGGTCCTACGAGCAGTACTTC. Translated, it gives CASSPTRSYEQYF.

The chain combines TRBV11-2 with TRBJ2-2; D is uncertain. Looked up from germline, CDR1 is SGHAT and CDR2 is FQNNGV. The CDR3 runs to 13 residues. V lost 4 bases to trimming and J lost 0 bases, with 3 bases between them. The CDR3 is CASSYTNTGELFF. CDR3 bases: TGTGCCAGCAGCTACACGAACACCGGGGAGCTGTTTTTT.

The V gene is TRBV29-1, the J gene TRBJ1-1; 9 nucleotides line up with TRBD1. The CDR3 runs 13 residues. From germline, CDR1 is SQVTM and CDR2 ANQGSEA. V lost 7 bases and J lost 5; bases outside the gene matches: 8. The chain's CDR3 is CSGKGQGETEAFF. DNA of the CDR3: TGCAGCGGAAAGGGACAGGGAGAAACTGAAGCTTTCTTT.

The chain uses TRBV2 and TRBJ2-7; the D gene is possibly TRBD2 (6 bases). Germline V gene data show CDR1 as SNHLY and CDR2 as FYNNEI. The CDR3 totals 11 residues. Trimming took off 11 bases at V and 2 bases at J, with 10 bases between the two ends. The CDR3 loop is CALGGAYEQYF. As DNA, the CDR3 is TGTGCCCTAGGAGGGGCCTACGAGCAGTACTTC.

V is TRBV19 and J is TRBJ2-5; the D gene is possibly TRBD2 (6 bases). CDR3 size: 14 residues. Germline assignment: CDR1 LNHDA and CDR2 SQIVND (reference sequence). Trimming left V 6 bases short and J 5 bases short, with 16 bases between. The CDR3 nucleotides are TGTGCCAGTAGCCATCCGGCTGGAGGGGAGACCCAGTACTTC. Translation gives CASSHPAGGETQYF.

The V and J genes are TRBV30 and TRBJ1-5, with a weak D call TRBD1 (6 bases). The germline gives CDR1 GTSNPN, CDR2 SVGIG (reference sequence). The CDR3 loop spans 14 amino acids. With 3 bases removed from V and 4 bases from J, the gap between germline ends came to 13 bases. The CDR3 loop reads CAWSSAGANQPQHF. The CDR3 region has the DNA TGTGCCTGGAGCTCGGCAGGGGCTAATCAGCCCCAGCATTTT.

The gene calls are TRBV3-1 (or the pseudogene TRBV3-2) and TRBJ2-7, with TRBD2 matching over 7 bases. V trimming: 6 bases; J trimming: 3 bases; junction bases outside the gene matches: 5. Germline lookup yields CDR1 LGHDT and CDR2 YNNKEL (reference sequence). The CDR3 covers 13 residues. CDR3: CASSLGGIYEQYF. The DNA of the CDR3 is TGTGCCAGCAGTCTGGGGGGGATCTACGAGCAGTACTTC.

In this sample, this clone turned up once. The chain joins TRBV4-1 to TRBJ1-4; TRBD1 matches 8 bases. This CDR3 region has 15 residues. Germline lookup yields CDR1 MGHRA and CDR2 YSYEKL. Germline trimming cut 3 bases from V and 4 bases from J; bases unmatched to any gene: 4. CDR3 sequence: CASSQGTGLNEKLFF. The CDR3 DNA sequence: TGCGCCAGCAGCCAGGGGACAGGCCTTAATGAAAAACTGTTTTTT.

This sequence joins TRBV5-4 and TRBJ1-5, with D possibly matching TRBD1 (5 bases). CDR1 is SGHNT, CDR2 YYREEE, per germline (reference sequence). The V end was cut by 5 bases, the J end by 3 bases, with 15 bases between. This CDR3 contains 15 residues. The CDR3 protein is CASRQLYRTNQPQHF. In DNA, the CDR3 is TGTGCCAGCAGACAGTTGTACAGGACCAATCAGCCCCAGCATTTT.

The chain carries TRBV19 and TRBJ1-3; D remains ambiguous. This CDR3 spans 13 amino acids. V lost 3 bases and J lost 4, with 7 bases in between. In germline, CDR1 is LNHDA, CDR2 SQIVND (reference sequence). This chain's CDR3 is CASSILQGNTIYF. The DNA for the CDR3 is TGTGCCAGTAGTATTCTGCAGGGAAACACCATATATTTT.

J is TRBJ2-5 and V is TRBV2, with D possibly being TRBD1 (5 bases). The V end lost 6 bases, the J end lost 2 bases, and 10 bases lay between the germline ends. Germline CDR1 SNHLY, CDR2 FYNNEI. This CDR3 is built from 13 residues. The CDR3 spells CASRRTSQETQYF. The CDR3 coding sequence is TGTGCCAGCAGGCGGACATCTCAAGAGACCCAGTACTTC.

Here the CDR3 reads CASSRGGITEAFF. CDR3 coding DNA: TGTGCCAGCAGCCGGGGGGGGATCACTGAAGCTTTCTTT. This chain links TRBV3-1 (or the pseudogene TRBV3-2) with TRBJ1-1; D possibly corresponds to TRBD1 (5 bases). The CDR3 loop spans 13 amino acids. Trimming left V 4 bases short and J 4 bases short, with 10 bases between. Germline CDR1 LGHDT, CDR2 YNNKEL (reference sequence).

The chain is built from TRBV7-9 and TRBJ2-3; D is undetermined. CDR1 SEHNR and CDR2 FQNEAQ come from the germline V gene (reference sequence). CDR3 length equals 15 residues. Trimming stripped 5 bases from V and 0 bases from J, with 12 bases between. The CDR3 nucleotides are TGTGCCAGCAGCATAGACGGGTTTAGCACAGATACGCAGTATTTT. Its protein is CASSIDGFSTDTQYF.

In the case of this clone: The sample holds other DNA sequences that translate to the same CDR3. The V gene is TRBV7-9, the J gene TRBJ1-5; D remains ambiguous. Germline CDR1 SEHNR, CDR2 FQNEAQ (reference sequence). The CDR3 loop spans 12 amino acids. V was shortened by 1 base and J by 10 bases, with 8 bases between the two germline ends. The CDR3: CASSLVAEPQHF. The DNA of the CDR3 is TGTGCCAGCAGCTTAGTTGCGGAACCCCAGCATTTT.

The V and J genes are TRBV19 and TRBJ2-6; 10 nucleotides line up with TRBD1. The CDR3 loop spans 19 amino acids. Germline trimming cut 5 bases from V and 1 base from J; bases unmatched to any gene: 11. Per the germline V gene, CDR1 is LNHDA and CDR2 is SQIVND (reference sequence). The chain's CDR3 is CASSATGTGVFSGANVLTF. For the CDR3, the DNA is TGTGCCAGTAGTGCCACCGGGACAGGGGTTTTTTCTGGGGCCAACGTCCTGACTTTC.

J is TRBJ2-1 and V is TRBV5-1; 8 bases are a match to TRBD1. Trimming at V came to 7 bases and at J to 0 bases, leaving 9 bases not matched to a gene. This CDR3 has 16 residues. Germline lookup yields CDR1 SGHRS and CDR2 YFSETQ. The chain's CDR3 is CASRGTGDYSYNEQFF. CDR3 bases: TGCGCCAGCCGGGGGACAGGCGATTACTCCTACAATGAGCAGTTCTTC. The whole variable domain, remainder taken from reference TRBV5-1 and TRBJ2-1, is KAGVTQTPRYLIKTRGQQVTLSCSPISGHRSVSWYQQTPGQGLQFLFEYFSETQRNKGNFPGRFSGRQFSNSRSEMNVSTLELGDSALYLCASRGTGDYSYNEQFFGPGTRLTVL.

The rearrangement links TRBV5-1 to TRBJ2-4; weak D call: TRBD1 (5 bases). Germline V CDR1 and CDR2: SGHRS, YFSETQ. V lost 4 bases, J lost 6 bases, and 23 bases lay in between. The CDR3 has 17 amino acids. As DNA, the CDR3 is TGCGCCAGCAGCCTGGTCCTCCTGACAGACCCTAGAAACATTCAGTACTTC. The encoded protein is CASSLVLLTDPRNIQYF.

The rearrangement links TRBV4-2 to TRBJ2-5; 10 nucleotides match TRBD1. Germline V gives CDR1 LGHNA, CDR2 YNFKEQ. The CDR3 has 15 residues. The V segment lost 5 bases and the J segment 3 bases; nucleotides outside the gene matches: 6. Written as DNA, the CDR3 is TGTGCCAGCAGCTCCTGGACAGGGGGGAAAGAGACCCAGTACTTC. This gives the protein CASSSWTGGKETQYF.

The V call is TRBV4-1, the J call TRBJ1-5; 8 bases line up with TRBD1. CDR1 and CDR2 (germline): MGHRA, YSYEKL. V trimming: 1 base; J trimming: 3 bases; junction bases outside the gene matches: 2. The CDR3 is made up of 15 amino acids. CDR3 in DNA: TGCGCCAGCAGCCAAGCAGGGGGCTACAATCAGCCCCAGCATTTT. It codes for CASSQAGGYNQPQHF.

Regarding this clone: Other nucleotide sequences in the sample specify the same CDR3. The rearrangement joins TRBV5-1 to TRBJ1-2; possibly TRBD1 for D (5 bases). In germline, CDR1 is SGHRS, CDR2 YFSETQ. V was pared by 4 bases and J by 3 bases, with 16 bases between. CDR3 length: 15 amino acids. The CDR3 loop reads CASSPGGGADYGYTF. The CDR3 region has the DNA TGCGCCAGCAGCCCGGGGGGAGGGGCGGACTATGGCTACACCTTC.